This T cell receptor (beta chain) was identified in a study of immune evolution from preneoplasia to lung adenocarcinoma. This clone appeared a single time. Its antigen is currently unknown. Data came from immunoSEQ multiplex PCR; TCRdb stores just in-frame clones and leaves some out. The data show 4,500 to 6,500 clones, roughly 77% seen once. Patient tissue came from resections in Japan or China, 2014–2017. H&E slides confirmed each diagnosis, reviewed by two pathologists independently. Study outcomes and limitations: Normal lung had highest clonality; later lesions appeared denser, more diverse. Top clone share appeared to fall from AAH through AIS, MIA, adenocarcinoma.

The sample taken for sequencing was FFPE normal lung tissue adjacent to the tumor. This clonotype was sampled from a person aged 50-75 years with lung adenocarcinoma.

The CDR3 here is CASRPGTGTDTQYF. The DNA for the CDR3 is TGTGCCAGCAGACCGGGGACGGGCACAGATACGCAGTATTTT. The chain uses TRBV27 and TRBJ2-3; D is tentatively TRBD1 or TRBD2 (5 bases each). CDR3 length: 14 residues. The germline V and J ends were trimmed by 6 bases and 1 base, with 11 bases remaining between them. The germline V gene has CDR1 MNHEY and CDR2 SMNVEV (reference sequence).